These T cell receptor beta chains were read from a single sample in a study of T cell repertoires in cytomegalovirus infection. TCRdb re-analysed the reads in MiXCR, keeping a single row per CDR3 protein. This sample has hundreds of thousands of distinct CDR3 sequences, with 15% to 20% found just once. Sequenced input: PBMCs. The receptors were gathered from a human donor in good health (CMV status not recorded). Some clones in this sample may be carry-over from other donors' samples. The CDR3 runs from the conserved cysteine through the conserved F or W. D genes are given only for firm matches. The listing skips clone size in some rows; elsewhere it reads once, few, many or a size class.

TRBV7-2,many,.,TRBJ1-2,TGTGCCAGCAGTTCTGACGCCAGGGGTATCTACACCTTC,CASSSDARGIYTF
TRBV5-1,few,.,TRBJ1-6,TGCGCCAGCAGTCTGTTGCCGGGAAAGATCTATAATTCACCCCTCCACTTT,CASSLLPGKIYNSPLHF
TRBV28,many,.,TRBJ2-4,TGTGCCAGCAGTCACCCCTCCGGCGAGAACATTCAGTACTTC,CASSHPSGENIQYF
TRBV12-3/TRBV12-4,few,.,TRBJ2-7,TGTGCCAGCAGTTTTTTGCAGGGCAACCACGAGCAGTACTTC,CASSFLQGNHEQYF
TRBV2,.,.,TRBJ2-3,TGTGCCAGCAGTCGCGACACAGGGACTAATACGCAGTATTTT,CASSRDTGTNTQYF
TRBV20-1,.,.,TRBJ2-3,TGCAGTGCTAGAGACTCCGGGCCGAGCACAGATACGCAGTATTTT,CSARDSGPSTDTQYF
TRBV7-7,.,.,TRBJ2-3,TGTGCTAGCAGCTTTCCCGTGTATGAAACCACCGCTGATACGCAGTATTTT,CASSFPVYETTADTQYF
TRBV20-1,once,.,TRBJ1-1,TGCAGTGCTCGTCGGAGGAAGAACATGAACACTGAAGCTTTCTTT,CSARRRKNMNTEAFF
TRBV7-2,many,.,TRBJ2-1,TGTGCCAGCAGCTTACTCAGGGGTGAGCAGTTCTTC,CASSLLRGEQFF
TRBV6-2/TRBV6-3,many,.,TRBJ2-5,TGTGCCAGCAGTTTGGCCGAAGGGGAGACCCAGTACTTC,CASSLAEGETQYF
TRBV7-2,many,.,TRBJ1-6,TGTGCCAGCAGCTCAATGGGGCAGGGGAATAATTCACCCCTCCACTTT,CASSSMGQGNNSPLHF
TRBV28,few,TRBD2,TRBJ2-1,TGTGCCAGCAGTCCCCGGAGGACTAGTACGTCGGAGCAGTTCTTC,CASSPRRTSTSEQFF
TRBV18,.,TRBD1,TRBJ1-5,TGTGCCAGCTCAAGTCTGGACAGGTATAGCAATCAGCCCCAGCATTTT,CASSSLDRYSNQPQHF
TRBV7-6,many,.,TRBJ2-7,TGTGCCAGCAGCTTAGCGGAAGGTCTAAGAGCCGGGCAGTACTTC,CASSLAEGLRAGQYF
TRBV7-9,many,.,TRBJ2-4,TGTGCCACCGGCGGGGGCGAGACGAACATTCAGTACTTC,CATGGGETNIQYF
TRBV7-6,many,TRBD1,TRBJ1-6,TGTGCCAGCAGCCCCCGGGACAGAGGGAATTCACCCCTCCACTTT,CASSPRDRGNSPLHF
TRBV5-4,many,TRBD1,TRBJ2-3,TGTGCCAGCAGCTCGGGGCGGGACAGGGCCACAGATACGCAGTATTTT,CASSSGRDRATDTQYF
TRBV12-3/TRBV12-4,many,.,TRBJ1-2,TGTGCCAGCAGTTTTCAGGCAGGGTCCAACTATGGCTACACCTTC,CASSFQAGSNYGYTF
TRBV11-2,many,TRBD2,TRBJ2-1,TGTGCCAGCAGTATCACGGGGGGTACCTACAATGAGCAGTTCTTC,CASSITGGTYNEQFF
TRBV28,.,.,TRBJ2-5,TGTGCCAGCATCAACGGGGCAGCCGCAGAGACCCAGTACTTC,CASINGAAAETQYF
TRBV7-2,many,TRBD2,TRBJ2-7,TGTGCCAGCAGCTTATCGGGGGGAGCCTACGAGCAGTACTTC,CASSLSGGAYEQYF
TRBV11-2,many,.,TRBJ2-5,TGTGCCAGCAGCCGCGGGGAGCAAGAGACCCAGTACTTC,CASSRGEQETQYF
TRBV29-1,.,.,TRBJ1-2,TGCAGCGTCGGACGGGACGGACCGGGGGGATTCTATGGCTACACCTTC,CSVGRDGPGGFYGYTF
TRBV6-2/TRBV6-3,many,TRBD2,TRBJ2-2,TGTGCCAGCAGTCCGGGGATGGGAGGGGCCGGGGAGCTGTTTTTT,CASSPGMGGAGELFF
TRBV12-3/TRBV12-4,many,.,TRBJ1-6,TGTGCCAGCAGGACCTGGGGGTCCTATAATTCACCCCTCCACTTT,CASRTWGSYNSPLHF
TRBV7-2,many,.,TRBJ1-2,TGTGCCAGCAGCCAGGAGACATTCTATGGCTACACCTTC,CASSQETFYGYTF
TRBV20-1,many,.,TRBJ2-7,TGCAGTGCCCTTAAGCTAGCTTCGGAGCAGTACTTC,CSALKLASEQYF
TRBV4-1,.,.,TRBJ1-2,TGTGCCAGCAGCCAACTATCTAACTTGGACGATGGCTACACCTTC,CASSQLSNLDDGYTF
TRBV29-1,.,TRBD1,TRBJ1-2,TGCAGCGTTGAAGCCGTTACAGGGGGCGCCGGGATCTATGGCTACACCTTC,CSVEAVTGGAGIYGYTF
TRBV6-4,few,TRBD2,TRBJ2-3,TGTGCCAGCAGCCAAGTAGCGGGACCCTACACAGATACGCAGTATTTT,CASSQVAGPYTDTQYF
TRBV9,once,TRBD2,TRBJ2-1,TGTGCCAGCAGCACTAGCGGGGGGGCCTGGTATGAGCAGTTCTTC,CASSTSGGAWYEQFF
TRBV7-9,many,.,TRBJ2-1,TGTGCCAGCAGCTTCTCGCTAGCTCCCCACAATGAGCAGTTCTTC,CASSFSLAPHNEQFF
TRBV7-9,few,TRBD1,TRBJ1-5,TGTGCCAGCAGCCCCGCTCCGGGACAGGGAAACCAGCCCCAGCATTTT,CASSPAPGQGNQPQHF
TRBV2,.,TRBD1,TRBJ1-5,TGTGCCAGCAAGACGGGACAGGGCAATCAGCCCCAGCATTTT,CASKTGQGNQPQHF
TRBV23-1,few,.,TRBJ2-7,TGCGCCAGCAGTCAACCCTTTTCGGAGGGGGCTAGGGAGCAGTACTTC,CASSQPFSEGAREQYF
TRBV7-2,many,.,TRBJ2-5,TGTGCCAGCAGCTTATTCCAGCGGCAGACCCAGTACTTC,CASSLFQRQTQYF
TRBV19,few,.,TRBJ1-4,TGTGCCAGTGGACTACGGGACGGAATTAATGAAAAACTGTTTTTT,CASGLRDGINEKLFF
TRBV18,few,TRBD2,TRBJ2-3,TGTGCCAGCTCACCACCTAACGGGGGGGCGACAGATACGCAGTATTTT,CASSPPNGGATDTQYF
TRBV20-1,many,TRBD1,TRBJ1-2,TGCAGTGCTAGAGAGGGACAGTTAGCTAACTATGGCTACACCTTC,CSAREGQLANYGYTF
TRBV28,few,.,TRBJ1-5,TGTGCCAGCAGTCTCCACCGGACTGACCTCAATCAGCCCCAGCATTTT,CASSLHRTDLNQPQHF
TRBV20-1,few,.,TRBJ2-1,TGCAGTGCTAGAGCTGGGGGCGGTTCATCGGTTTGGAATGAGCAGTTCTTC,CSARAGGGSSVWNEQFF
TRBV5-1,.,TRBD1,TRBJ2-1,TGCGCCAGCAGCTTGGACGGACAGGCTTACAATGAGCAGTTCTTC,CASSLDGQAYNEQFF
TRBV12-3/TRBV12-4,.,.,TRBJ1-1,TGTGCCAGCAGACCCCAGAGCAAAGTATGGGGTGGTGACACTGAAGCTTTCTTT,CASRPQSKVWGGDTEAFF
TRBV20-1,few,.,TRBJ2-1,TGCAGTGCTAGAGATCCCTTGACAGGAAGGCTCAGGGACAATGAGCAGTTCTTC,CSARDPLTGRLRDNEQFF
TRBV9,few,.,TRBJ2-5,TGTGCCAGCAGTAACGGACACGGGGCGGAGGTGACCCAGTACTTC,CASSNGHGAEVTQYF
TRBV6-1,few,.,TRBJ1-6,TGTGCCAGCAGGTGGGACGGTAATAATTCACCCCTCCACTTT,CASRWDGNNSPLHF
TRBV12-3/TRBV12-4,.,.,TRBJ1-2,TGTGCCAGCAGCCCCAGGGATAACTATGGCTACACCTTC,CASSPRDNYGYTF
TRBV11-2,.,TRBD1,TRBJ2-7,TGTGCCAGCAGCTCCTATCGACAGGGGACAACCTACGAGCAGTACTTC,CASSSYRQGTTYEQYF
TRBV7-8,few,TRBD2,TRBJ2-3,TGTGCCACCGGGGGAGGGGAAGCAGATACGCAGTATTTT,CATGGGEADTQYF
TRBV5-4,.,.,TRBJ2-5,TGTGCCAGCAGCTTGAAGCAGGGGGGTAGGGAGACCCAGTACTTC,CASSLKQGGRETQYF
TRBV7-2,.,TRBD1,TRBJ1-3,TGTGCCAGCAGCTCGAGGCTGACAGGGATATCAAACACCATATATTTT,CASSSRLTGISNTIYF
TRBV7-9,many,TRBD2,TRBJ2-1,TGTGCCAGCGGACTAGCGGGGGCCTACAATGAGCAGTTCTTC,CASGLAGAYNEQFF
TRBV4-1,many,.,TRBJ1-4,TGCGCCAGCAGCCAGGCGACAGGATCGACTAATGAAAAACTGTTTTTT,CASSQATGSTNEKLFF
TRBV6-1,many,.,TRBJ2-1,TGTGCCAGCAGTCCCGAAGGCGGCAATGAGCAGTTCTTC,CASSPEGGNEQFF